These 12 T cell receptor beta chains came from one sample sequenced in a study of blood T cells in healthy people across ages. Primers used in a second PCR of about 7 to 11 cycles were a sample-barcoded 5' primer and a J-beta primer mix. MiXCR, run by TCRdb on the 5' RACE reads, gives a single entry per CDR3 protein. This table has over 700,000 distinct CDR3 sequences, 20% to 30% appearing once. These data were likewise used in another study, on T cells of mothers and their children.

The specimen was blood. Receptor source: a boy aged 5-17 years in good health.

The chain combines TRBV20-1 with TRBJ1-1; tentative D call: TRBD1 (5 bases). Trimming shortened V by 2 bases and J by 5 bases, and 12 bases separated the two germline ends. Germline lookup yields CDR1 DFQATT and CDR2 SNEGSKA (reference sequence). The CDR3 spans 13 residues. The CDR3 DNA is TGCAGTGCTAGATCACTACGGGGGACTGAAGCTTTCTTT. Amino acid sequence: CSARSLRGTEAFF.

The chain is built from TRBV5-1 and TRBJ1-4; 8 bases map to TRBD1. Germline loops: CDR1 SGHRS, CDR2 YFSETQ. The CDR3 runs to 14 residues. V lost 5 bases to trimming and J lost 2 bases; unmatched junction nucleotides: 2. DNA for the CDR3: TGCGCCAGCAGATCAGGGGGCACTAATGAAAAACTGTTTTTT. Residues: CASRSGGTNEKLFF.

This clonotype occurred a few times. V and J are TRBV5-1 and TRBJ1-3; 7 bases agree with TRBD1. This CDR3 has 15 amino acids. The ends lost 4 bases at V and 2 bases at J; junction bases unmatched: 6. Germline V CDR1 and CDR2: SGHRS, YFSETQ. The CDR3 nucleotides read TGCGCCAGCAGCCAAACTGGGACAGCTGGAAACACCATATATTTT. Amino acid sequence: CASSQTGTAGNTIYF.

V gene TRBV11-3 combines with J gene TRBJ2-2; a possible D gene is TRBD2 (5 bases). The CDR3 runs to 13 residues. Germline loops: CDR1 SGHNT, CDR2 YENEEA. The V end was cut by 4 bases, the J end by 6 bases, with 9 bases between. CDR3 sequence (DNA): TGTGCCAGCAGCTCACTAGTAGCCGGGGAGCTGTTTTTT. Protein: CASSSLVAGELFF.

V usage is TRBV6-1 and J usage is TRBJ2-5, with D unclear. The J call may be mistaken, given a closer DNA end match to TRBJ2-1. The CDR3 totals 16 residues. CDR1 is MNHNS and CDR2 is SASEGT in the germline V gene. CDR3 nucleotide sequence: TGTGCCAGCAGCGGAAAAGAGGTTTGGGCCTACAATGAGCAGTTCTTC. As protein: CASSGKEVWAYNEQFF.

The rearrangement joins TRBV25-1 to TRBJ2-5; TRBD1 might be the D (6 bases). CDR1 MGHDK and CDR2 SYGVNS come from the germline V gene. The CDR3 is made up of 14 amino acids. V lost 0 bases and J 4 bases, leaving 9 bases between the germline ends. CDR3 DNA: TGTGCCAGCAGTGAATACAGGGGACGAGAGACCCAGTACTTC. Translated, it gives CASSEYRGRETQYF.

This clonotype has only a few counts. The chain uses TRBV6-2 or TRBV6-3 and TRBJ2-1; D not resolved. The V end lost 5 bases, the J end lost 2 bases, and 7 bases lay between the germline ends. Germline V gene sequence: CDR1 MNHEY, CDR2 SVGEGT. CDR3 length: 13 amino acids. The CDR3 protein is CASSPLTYNEQFF. The CDR3 bases are TGTGCCAGCAGTCCCCTTACCTACAATGAGCAGTTCTTC.

The CDR3 nucleotides are TGCAGCGTTGTCAGGGGGGGTGAGCAGTTCTTC. It yields the protein CSVVRGGEQFF. The V gene is TRBV29-1, the J gene TRBJ2-1; D is perhaps TRBD1 or TRBD2 (7 bases each). Deletions cut 4 bases from V and 9 bases from J, with 10 bases between. This CDR3 comprises 11 residues. CDR1 and CDR2 from the germline V gene are SQVTM and ANQGSEA.

The genes are TRBV20-1 and TRBJ2-1, with 14 bases matching TRBD2. This CDR3 comprises 16 residues. V trimming: 6 bases; J trimming: 7 bases; junction bases outside the gene matches: 11. Germline V gene data show CDR1 as DFQATT and CDR2 as SNEGSKA (reference sequence). This chain's CDR3 is CSARLAGGPSWNEQFF. CDR3 in DNA: TGCAGTGCCCGACTAGCGGGAGGGCCGAGTTGGAATGAGCAGTTCTTC.

In this sample, this clonotype turned up a few times. This sequence joins TRBV29-1 and TRBJ2-2; D gene unclear. The V end lost 4 bases, the J end lost 6 bases, and 18 bases lay between the germline ends. The CDR3 runs 15 residues. Germline CDR1 and CDR2: SQVTM and ANQGSEA. CDR3 in DNA: TGCAGCGTTGCTTCACAGTCTTCGGCCGCCGGGGAGCTGTTTTTT. This translates into CSVASQSSAAGELFF.

This clonotype was picked up a small number of times. V is TRBV12-3 or TRBV12-4 and J is TRBJ2-1; D remains unclear. The CDR3 length is 16 residues. V dropped 0 bases and J dropped 2 bases, with 11 bases sitting between them. DNA of the CDR3: TGTGCCAGCAGTTTAGCGGGTCAATACACCTACAATGAGCAGTTCTTC. It translates to CASSLAGQYTYNEQFF.

The CDR3 DNA reads as TGTGCCAGCAGCTTGGGGAGACAGATTTCCTACGAGCAGTACTTC. It is translated as CASSLGRQISYEQYF. V gene TRBV5-5 combines with J gene TRBJ2-7; D is possibly TRBD1 (5 bases). This CDR3 comprises 15 residues. Germline V lookup: CDR1 SGHKS, CDR2 YYEKEE (reference sequence). V lost 0 bases and J 1 base, leaving 11 bases between the germline ends.